This TCR beta chain came from a study of T cell repertoires in cytomegalovirus infection. The CDR3 totals 16 residues. J gave up 7 bases and V 3 bases, and 8 bases lay outside the gene matches. Per germline, CDR1 DFQATT and CDR2 SNEGSKA (reference sequence). TCRdb reprocessed the reads via MiXCR and lists one record per CDR3 protein. Seen here are 200,000 to 300,000 distinct CDR3 sequences, approximately 9.2% observed once, and the top ten hold about 16%. Sequenced material: PBMCs. The rearrangement uses TRBV20-1 and TRBJ2-1; the match to TRBD2 covers 14 bases. This receptor was identified in a human donor in good health (CMV status not recorded). Some clones in this sample may be carry-over from other donors' samples. The CDR3: CSARGLAGVSQNEQFF. The CDR3 DNA is TGCAGTGCTAGGGGACTAGCGGGAGTTTCGCAGAATGAGCAGTTCTTC.